Below, 26 T cell receptor beta chains from the same sample are listed, as sequenced in a study of blood T cell repertoires in COVID-19. Some clones are missing from TCRdb's copy, which holds only in-frame ones; the method was immunoSEQ multiplex PCR. The sample holds roughly 200,000 clones, roughly 84% seen once. Input material: peripheral blood. These receptors were collected from a human donor in a cohort sampled during active COVID-19.

The genes are TRBV28 and TRBJ1-6; 11 bases map to TRBD1. With V trimmed by 4 bases and J by 1 base, 3 bases remained unmatched. The CDR3 is 17 residues long. CDR1 is MDHEN and CDR2 is SYDVKM in the germline V gene. The CDR3: CASSYGQGASYNSPLHF. DNA for the CDR3: TGTGCCAGCAGTTACGGACAGGGGGCATCCTATAATTCACCCCTCCACTTT.

The table lists this clone with a few counts. This rearrangement joins TRBV6-4 to TRBJ1-1; a possible D gene is TRBD1 (5 bases). This CDR3 has 14 amino acids. CDR1 is MRHNA, CDR2 SNTAGT, per germline. Trimming stripped 3 bases from V and 4 bases from J, with 12 bases between. Here the CDR3 reads CASSEGEVGTEAFF. The CDR3 nucleotides read TGTGCCAGCAGTGAGGGGGAGGTGGGCACTGAAGCTTTCTTT.

This chain connects TRBV5-4 to TRBJ2-6; D is possibly TRBD1 (6 bases). CDR3 length equals 15 residues. The germline V gene has CDR1 SGHNT and CDR2 YYREEE (reference sequence). Trimming pared 2 bases from V and 1 base from J, leaving 7 bases between. The CDR3 region has the DNA TGTGCCAGCAGCTTACAGGGTTCTGGGGCCAACGTCCTGACTTTC. Translation gives CASSLQGSGANVLTF.

In its sample, this clone was seen a few times. The chain links TRBV6-2 or TRBV6-3 to TRBJ2-2, with 9 bases identical to TRBD2. The CDR3 covers 18 residues. CDR1 is MNHEY, CDR2 SVGEGT, per germline. V lost 0 bases, J lost 2 bases, and 7 bases stayed unmatched. This chain's CDR3 is CASSYSRVAGDNTGELFF. In DNA, the CDR3 is TGTGCCAGCAGTTACTCGCGGGTAGCGGGAGACAACACCGGGGAGCTGTTTTTT.

V gene TRBV4-2 combines with J gene TRBJ2-4; the D gene is possibly TRBD1 (6 bases). The CDR3 extends over 19 amino acids. Germline values: CDR1 LGHNA, CDR2 YNFKEQ. V was trimmed by 0 bases and J by 0 bases, leaving 18 bases between them. In nucleotides, the CDR3 is TGTGCCAGCAGCCAAGATCTGGGACAAATTATTATAGCCAAAAACATTCAGTACTTC. It translates to CASSQDLGQIIIAKNIQYF.

The chain couples TRBV6-6 to TRBJ2-2; weak D call: TRBD1 (7 bases). In germline, CDR1 is MNHNY, CDR2 SVGAGI (reference sequence). Trimming removed 6 bases at V and 14 bases at J, with 19 bases between. CDR3 length equals 13 residues. The CDR3 nucleotides read TGTGCCAGCAGGGAGGGGGAGGTAGGGGGCCTGTTTTTT. It encodes CASREGEVGGLFF.

The gene calls are TRBV7-2 and TRBJ1-5; TRBD1 is a possible D gene (5 bases). Germline CDR1 and CDR2: SGHTA and FQGNSA. The V end lost 5 bases, the J end lost 0 bases, and 14 bases lay between the germline ends. This CDR3 comprises 16 residues. CDR3 in amino acids: CASSPGGPDSNQPQHF. CDR3 DNA sequence: TGTGCCAGCAGCCCGGGGGGACCCGATAGCAATCAGCCCCAGCATTTT.

The V and J genes are TRBV3-1 (or the pseudogene TRBV3-2) and TRBJ2-1, with a tentative D call TRBD2 (6 bases). Germline V gene lookup returns CDR1 LGHDT and CDR2 YNNKEL (reference sequence). The CDR3 runs 17 residues. V gave up 2 bases and J gave up 3 bases, with 17 bases separating them. This CDR3 reads CASSQNVGGLHYNEQFF. CDR3 nucleotide sequence: TGTGCCAGCAGCCAAAACGTGGGGGGACTCCACTACAATGAGCAGTTCTTC.

The chain uses TRBV3-1 (or the pseudogene TRBV3-2) and TRBJ2-7, with 12 bases lining up with TRBD1. CDR3 length: 14 amino acids. Germline CDR1 reads LGHDT; CDR2 reads YNNKEL (reference sequence). Trimming cost V 4 bases and J 7 bases; bases outside gene matches: 5. CDR3 in DNA: TGTGCCAGCAGCCCCCGGGACAGGGGGCGGGAGCAGTACTTC. Translation: CASSPRDRGREQYF.

The genes are TRBV5-6 and TRBJ2-7; no definite D call. The CDR3 runs to 13 residues. V lost 4 bases, J lost 0 bases, and 8 bases lay in between. Germline lookup yields CDR1 SGHDT and CDR2 YYEEEE. The CDR3 loop reads CASSQQSSYEQYF. As DNA, the CDR3 is TGTGCCAGCAGCCAACAGAGCTCCTACGAGCAGTACTTC.

CDR3 DNA: TGTGCCAGCAGTGAACAGGGGGGTCCCTATGGCTACACCTTC. It encodes CASSEQGGPYGYTF. This chain joins TRBV2 and TRBJ1-2, with TRBD1 identical over 7 bases. CDR1 SNHLY and CDR2 FYNNEI come from the germline V gene. The CDR3 spans 14 residues. V was clipped by 2 bases and J by 4 bases; unmatched bases: 4.

The chain has TRBV5-1 and TRBJ2-7, with D perhaps matching TRBD1 (5 bases). This CDR3 has 14 amino acids. Looked up from germline, CDR1 is SGHRS and CDR2 is YFSETQ. V lost 1 base, J lost 5 bases, and 13 bases lay in between. The CDR3 DNA follows: TGCGCCAGCAGCTTGAGGGGAAATTCCCACGAGCAGTACTTC. Its protein is CASSLRGNSHEQYF.

V gene TRBV6-1 combines with J gene TRBJ2-7; possibly TRBD2 for D (6 bases). Trimming pared 4 bases from V and 1 base from J, leaving 17 bases between. Germline assignment: CDR1 MNHNS and CDR2 SASEGT. The CDR3 totals 16 residues. CDR3 coding DNA: TGTGCCAGCAGTGGTGGAGGGGCGGGAAATTCCTACGAGCAGTACTTC. Translation gives CASSGGGAGNSYEQYF.

The rearrangement joins TRBV18 to TRBJ2-5; TRBD1 is a possible D gene (6 bases). V gave up 6 bases and J gave up 2 bases, with 13 bases separating them. This CDR3 is 14 amino acids long. Germline assignment: CDR1 KGHSH and CDR2 LQKENI. The DNA of the CDR3 is TGTGCCAGCTCCCCAAGACAGGCTCAAGAGACCCAGTACTTC. Translated, it gives CASSPRQAQETQYF.

The V gene is TRBV27, the J gene TRBJ2-7; TRBD2 might be the D (5 bases). Germline CDR1 MNHEY, CDR2 SMNVEV (reference sequence). This CDR3 contains 13 residues. V was trimmed by 8 bases and J by 2 bases, leaving 13 bases between them. CDR3 DNA: TGTGCCAGCCGGCAGCGGCCCACCTACGAGCAGTACTTC. Its protein product is CASRQRPTYEQYF.

For this clone: Germline is not matched at one junction end, which may reflect a read error. The V and J genes are TRBV7-7 and TRBJ2-1; 8 nucleotides line up with TRBD2. The CDR3 extends over 15 amino acids. Germline CDR1 and CDR2: SSHAT and FNYEAQ (reference sequence). This chain's CDR3 is CASSSGRAGGNEQFF. In DNA, the CDR3 is TGTGCTAGCAGCTCCGGGAGGGCCGGCGGGAATGAGCAGTTCTTC.

The rearrangement uses TRBV4-2 and TRBJ1-4; possibly TRBD1 for D (5 bases). The V and J ends lost 0 bases and 7 bases respectively, with 12 bases between them. The germline V gene encodes CDR1 LGHNA and CDR2 YNFKEQ. The CDR3 length is 15 residues. The CDR3 sequence: CASSQDRGVGEKLFF. CDR3 DNA sequence: TGTGCCAGCAGCCAAGATCGGGGGGTAGGTGAAAAACTGTTTTTT.

The J gene is TRBJ2-6, the V gene TRBV6-2 or TRBV6-3; TRBD2 agrees at 7 bases. This CDR3 has 18 amino acids. V shed 2 bases, J shed 0 bases, and the junction held 7 bases outside the gene matches. Germline V gene sequence: CDR1 MNHEY, CDR2 SVGEGT. The CDR3 DNA follows: TGTGCCAGCAGTTACGCCGGCCGGGGGGTCTCTGGGGCCAACGTCCTGACTTTC. Its translation is CASSYAGRGVSGANVLTF.

The CDR3 protein is CANTKGAVGRETQYF. CDR3 coding DNA: TGCGCCAACACAAAGGGGGCAGTGGGAAGGGAGACCCAGTACTTC. The chain combines TRBV10-1 with TRBJ2-5; 7 bases are a match to TRBD1. The junction had 16 bases not matched to a gene; V was cut back by 10 bases and J by 5 bases. Germline CDR1 WNHNN, CDR2 SYGVQD (reference sequence). The CDR3 runs to 15 residues.

V usage is TRBV18 and J usage is TRBJ2-1; TRBD2 matches at 7 bases. J gave up 4 bases and V 3 bases, and 3 bases lay outside the gene matches. Germline-derived CDR1 and CDR2 are KGHSH and LQKENI. The CDR3 has 14 amino acids. CDR3 sequence (DNA): TGTGCCAGCTCACCGGGAGGGGTTTACAATGAGCAGTTCTTC. The encoded protein is CASSPGGVYNEQFF.

This clone was seen many times. V gene TRBV28 combines with J gene TRBJ1-1, with D uncertain. The CDR3 runs to 15 residues. V was cut by 3 bases and J by 1 base, with 12 bases left in between. In germline, CDR1 is MDHEN, CDR2 SYDVKM. CDR3 loop: CASSLVAAGNTEAFF. CDR3 nucleotide sequence: TGTGCCAGCAGTTTGGTGGCAGCAGGGAACACTGAAGCTTTCTTT.

The chain employs TRBV27 and TRBJ2-7; 9 bases agree with TRBD1. CDR1 and CDR2 from the germline V gene are MNHEY and SMNVEV (reference sequence). V dropped 6 bases and J dropped 1; count of bases not matched to a gene: 4. The CDR3 is 14 amino acids. The CDR3 protein is CASRTGGPSYEQYF. The CDR3 region has the DNA TGTGCCAGCAGGACAGGGGGTCCGTCCTACGAGCAGTACTTC.

J is TRBJ2-5 and V is TRBV2; 7 bases fit TRBD2. The CDR3 covers 15 residues. Germline-derived CDR1 and CDR2 are SNHLY and FYNNEI. V lost 4 bases to trimming and J lost 4 bases; unmatched junction nucleotides: 9. CDR3 loop: CASSVTRELGETQYF. The CDR3, as DNA: TGTGCCAGCAGTGTCACGCGGGAGTTAGGAGAGACCCAGTACTTC.

The chain employs TRBV4-2 and TRBJ2-5; 9 nucleotides line up with TRBD2. The J segment lost 5 bases and the V segment lost 1 base, leaving 5 bases of the junction unmatched. Germline V CDR1 and CDR2: LGHNA, YNFKEQ. CDR3 length: 15 residues. The CDR3 is CASSQVGTSLETQYF. The CDR3 nucleotides read TGTGCCAGCAGCCAAGTGGGGACTAGCCTCGAGACCCAGTACTTC.

CDR3 amino acids: CASSSRGTGGSGANVLTF. The CDR3 DNA reads as TGTGCCAGCAGCTCTAGAGGGACAGGAGGCTCTGGGGCCAACGTCCTGACTTTC. The chain employs TRBV11-2 and TRBJ2-6, with 8 bases lining up with TRBD1. Looked up from germline, CDR1 is SGHAT and CDR2 is FQNNGV. This CDR3 is built from 18 residues. V lost 4 bases and J lost 0; bases outside the gene matches: 8.

The V call is TRBV18, the J call TRBJ2-6; the D gene is possibly TRBD1 (5 bases). Germline V gene sequence: CDR1 KGHSH, CDR2 LQKENI. Deletions cut 10 bases from V and 3 bases from J, with 13 bases between. The CDR3 loop spans 14 amino acids. In nucleotides, the CDR3 is TGTGCCACGACGGTGGGGCGTGGGGCCAACGTCCTGACTTTC. This gives the protein CATTVGRGANVLTF.